The 5 T cell receptor beta chains below were found in one sample sequenced in a study of blood T cells in healthy people across ages. For the second PCR, which ran for 7 to 11 cycles, a sample-barcoded 5' primer and a J-beta primer mix were used. TCRdb re-analysed the 5' RACE reads in MiXCR, keeping a single row per CDR3 protein. This sample carries about a million distinct CDR3 sequences, roughly 52% of them seen once, and the ten largest clones take around an eighth. Sequenced input: blood. The receptors derive from a man aged 30 to 39 in good health.

The gene calls are TRBV4-1 and TRBJ1-2; tentatively, D is TRBD1 (5 bases). The CDR3 sequence is 13 residues long. Germline CDR1 MGHRA, CDR2 YSYEKL. V was clipped by 1 base and J by 9 bases, with 12 bases between them. DNA for the CDR3: TGCGCCAGCAGCCAAGGCCAGGGTCTAAGCTACACCTTC. This translates into CASSQGQGLSYTF.

The chain employs TRBV27 and TRBJ2-7; D possibly uses TRBD1 or TRBD2 (6 bases each). Trimming stripped 6 bases from V and 6 bases from J, with 15 bases between. This CDR3 has 13 residues. Germline values: CDR1 MNHEY, CDR2 SMNVEV (reference sequence). For the CDR3, the DNA is TGTGCCAGCAGCCTCGGGGGCTCATCCGAGCAGTACTTC. Protein sequence: CASSLGGSSEQYF.

The chain has TRBV20-1 and TRBJ2-5, with D maybe TRBD2 (5 bases). Germline loops: CDR1 DFQATT, CDR2 SNEGSKA (reference sequence). V was pared by 0 bases and J by 1 base, with 15 bases between. This CDR3 has 16 residues. The CDR3 sequence: CSARDYREGTQETQYF. CDR3 DNA: TGCAGTGCTAGAGATTATCGGGAAGGCACCCAAGAGACCCAGTACTTC.

V usage is TRBV4-3 and J usage is TRBJ1-2, with 8 bases that match TRBD1. This CDR3 comprises 13 residues. The V segment lost 2 bases and the J segment 13 bases; nucleotides outside the gene matches: 9. CDR1 and CDR2 from the germline V gene are LGHNA and YSLEER. The CDR3 is CASSQPSTGAFTF. The CDR3 DNA reads TGCGCCAGCAGCCAACCCTCGACAGGGGCGTTCACCTTC.

Worth noting for this clonotype: One end of the junction is discordant with germline, which a read error may explain. The chain joins TRBV4-3 to TRBJ1-1, with D possibly TRBD1 on 6 matching bases. This CDR3 is built from 17 residues. Germline-derived CDR1 and CDR2 are LGHNA and YSLEER. CDR3 loop: CASSQPMGGGRNAEAFF. The CDR3 region has the DNA TGCGCCAGCAGCCAACCTATGGGGGGCGGGAGGAACGCTGAAGCTTTCTTT.